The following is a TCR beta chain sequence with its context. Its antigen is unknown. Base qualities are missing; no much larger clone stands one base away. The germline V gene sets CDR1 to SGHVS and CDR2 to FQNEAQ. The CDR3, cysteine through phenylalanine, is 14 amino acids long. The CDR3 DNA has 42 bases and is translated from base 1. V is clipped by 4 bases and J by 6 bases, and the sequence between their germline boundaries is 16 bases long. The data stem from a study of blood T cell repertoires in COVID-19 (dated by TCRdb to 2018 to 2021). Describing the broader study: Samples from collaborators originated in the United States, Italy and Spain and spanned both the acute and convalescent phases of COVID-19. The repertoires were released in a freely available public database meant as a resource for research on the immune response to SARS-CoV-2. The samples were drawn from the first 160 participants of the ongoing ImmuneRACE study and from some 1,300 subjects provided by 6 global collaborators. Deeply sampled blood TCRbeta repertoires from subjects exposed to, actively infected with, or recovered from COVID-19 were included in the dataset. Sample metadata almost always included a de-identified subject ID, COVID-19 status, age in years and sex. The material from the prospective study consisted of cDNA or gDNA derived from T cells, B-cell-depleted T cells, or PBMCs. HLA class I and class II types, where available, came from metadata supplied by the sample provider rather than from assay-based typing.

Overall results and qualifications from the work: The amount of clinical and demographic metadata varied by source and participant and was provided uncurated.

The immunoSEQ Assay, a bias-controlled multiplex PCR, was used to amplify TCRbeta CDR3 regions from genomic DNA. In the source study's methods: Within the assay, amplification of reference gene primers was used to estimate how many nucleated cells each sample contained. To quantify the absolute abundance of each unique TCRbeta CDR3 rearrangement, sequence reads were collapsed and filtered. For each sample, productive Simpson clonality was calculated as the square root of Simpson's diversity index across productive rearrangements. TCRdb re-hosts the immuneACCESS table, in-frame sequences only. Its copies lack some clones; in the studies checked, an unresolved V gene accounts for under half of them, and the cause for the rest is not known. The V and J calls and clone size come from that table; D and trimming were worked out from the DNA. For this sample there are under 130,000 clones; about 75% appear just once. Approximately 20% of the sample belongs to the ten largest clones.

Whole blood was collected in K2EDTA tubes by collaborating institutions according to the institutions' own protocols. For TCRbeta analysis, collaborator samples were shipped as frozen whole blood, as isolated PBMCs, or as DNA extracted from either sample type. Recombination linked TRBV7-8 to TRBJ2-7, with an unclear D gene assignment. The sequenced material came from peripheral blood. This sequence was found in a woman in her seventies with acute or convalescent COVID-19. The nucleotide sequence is TGTGCCAGCAGCTCAGACCGACTCCTTTCCGAGCAGTACTTC. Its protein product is CASSSDRLLSEQYF.